The sequence of this T cell receptor (beta chain) was determined in a study of blood T cell repertoires in COVID-19. TCRdb keeps only in-frame clones here, not all; method: immunoSEQ multiplex PCR. This repertoire shows over 300,000 clones, 70% to 90% found once; its top ten account for under 6.5%. Cohort 3 recovery required two negative PCRs, clearance, or symptom resolution. Looked up from germline, CDR1 is MNHEY and CDR2 is SMNVEV (reference sequence). Trimming cost V 8 bases and J 3 bases, with 13 bases left between them. CDR3 length equals 13 residues. The TCR sequence derives from a woman aged 30 to 39 who had recovered from COVID-19. The sample comprised PBMCs or T cells enriched from blood (not recorded which). This sequence joins TRBV27 and TRBJ1-1; D not resolved. The CDR3 nucleotides are TGTGCCAGCCTGGGAGGGTTGGACACTGAAGCTTTCTTT. Encoded protein: CASLGGLDTEAFF.